This record covers a single T cell receptor (beta chain). These data come from a study of T cells expressing NK-cell markers. Whole-study context: The study sequenced eight donors, seven HCMV-seropositive and one seronegative.

CDR1 is LGHDT and CDR2 is YNNKEL in the germline V gene (reference sequence). CDR3 size: 14 residues. The cDNA for TCR beta came from 5'RACE template switching with UMIs. TCRdb reprocessed the 5' RACE reads, keeping one entry per CDR3 protein, no DNA. The sample table sets out some 150,000 distinct CDR3 sequences. What was sequenced was blood T cells: a sorted CD56 or NKG2C T cell subset, CD4+ or CD8+ T cells, or bulk PBMC T cells (not recorded which). This receptor was obtained from a young man in good health. This chain connects TRBV3-1 to TRBJ2-1; TCRdb reports TRBD2, a call that lacks DNA to check it against. CDR3: CASSVAGGPNEQFF.